This TCR beta chain was obtained from a study of T cell repertoires in cytomegalovirus infection. Whole-study findings and limits: HLA-C-restricted CMV clonotypes gave the most frequent clonotype in two of eight donors.

MiXCR was run by TCRdb on the reads, yielding one entry per CDR3 protein. The sample shows approximately 150,000 distinct CDR3 sequences, roughly 18% of them seen only once. Details on this clonotype: The antigen is undetermined.

Germline V CDR1 and CDR2: SEHNR, FQNEAQ (reference sequence). V lost 2 bases and J lost 3, with 11 bases in between. CDR3 length: 14 residues. Sequenced material: CD8+ T cells from PBMCs. This chain connects TRBV7-9 to TRBJ2-7; D is undetermined. This receptor was taken from a human donor in good health (CMV status not recorded). Some clones in this sample may be carry-over from other donors' samples. In DNA, the CDR3 is TGTGCCAGCAGCTTAAAAGCCCCGGACTACGAGCAGTACTTC. This codes for CASSLKAPDYEQYF.